This TCR beta chain is drawn from a study of blood T cell repertoires in COVID-19. Study overall: Samples of COVID-19 (acute and convalescent) were obtained from the United States, Italy and Spain.

This clone was recorded a few times. Clones were sequenced by immunoSEQ multiplex PCR, and TCRdb holds only the in-frame ones, with some missing. The sample has a few hundred thousand clones; about four fifths are singletons. Trimming stripped 2 bases from V and 1 base from J, with 7 bases between. Germline CDR1 is PRHDT and CDR2 is FYEKMQ (reference sequence). The CDR3 is 14 amino acids. The TCR originated in a woman aged 50 to 65 who had recovered from COVID-19. This chain joins TRBV13 and TRBJ2-3; perhaps TRBD2 as D (6 bases). Sequenced sample: PBMCs or T cells enriched from blood (not recorded which). DNA for the CDR3: TGTGCCAGCAGCTTACCGGGGGGCACAGATACGCAGTATTTT. As protein: CASSLPGGTDTQYF.